The clone carrying this TCR beta chain was seen a handful of times. The antigen remains unidentified. The data were obtained in a study of T cell repertoires in cytomegalovirus infection. Study information: Public signatures in TCR beta pointed to CMV infection and matching HLA type.

MiXCR, run by TCRdb on the reads, gives a single entry per CDR3 protein. The table lists around 530,000 distinct CDR3 sequences, about 30% of them singletons. The length of the CDR3 is 14 residues. CDR1 is DFQATT, CDR2 SNEGSKA, per germline (reference sequence). Trimming stripped 1 base from V and 1 base from J, with 9 bases between. Study findings and constraints: The ex vivo response was dominated by HLA-C-restricted CMV-specific TCR beta clonotypes. Summed public TCR beta family frequency identified CMV carriers bearing the relevant HLA.

The chain employs TRBV20-1 and TRBJ2-3; D gene uncertain. Material: PBMCs. The receptor was derived from a human donor in good health (CMV status not recorded). Some clones in this sample may be carry-over from other donors' samples. CDR3 protein: CSARGSLGTDTQYF. As DNA, the CDR3 is TGCAGTGCTAGAGGTAGCCTTGGCACAGATACGCAGTATTTT.